What follows describes a single T cell receptor (beta chain). Between the trimmed V and J ends, which lost 3 bases and 3 bases, there was a span of 6 bases. This CDR3 has 12 residues. Germline V gene lookup returns CDR1 MDHEN and CDR2 SYDVKM. The data are from a study of early T cells in non-severe SARS-CoV-2 infection. The library protocol tagged individual cDNA molecules with unique molecular identifiers. TCRdb re-analysed the 5' RACE reads in MiXCR, keeping a single row per CDR3 protein. The table records 52,000 or so distinct CDR3 sequences, around 13% of them present only once. What was sequenced was whole blood. This sequence originates from an adult who was a healthcare worker with PCR-confirmed SARS-CoV-2 infection or an uninfected control (not recorded which). The rearrangement links TRBV28 to TRBJ2-7; D not certain. The CDR3 loop reads CASSLGNYEQYF. CDR3 DNA: TGTGCCAGCAGTTTGGGGAACTACGAGCAGTACTTC.